This T cell receptor (beta chain) was captured by sequencing in a study of Tregs in tolerant kidney transplant recipients. Study-wide context: Mixed chimerism was transient after nonmyeloablative marrow transplants from related graft donors.

A remark on this clone: Its specificity is unknown.

Data came from immunoSEQ multiplex PCR; TCRdb stores just in-frame clones and leaves some out. The repertoire holds about 87,000 clones, roughly 93% seen once, with approximately 0.5% in the top ten. Study findings and constraints: Antigen-driven expansion was suggested because donor-specific Tregs expanded more than all Tregs in tolerant patients.

The TCR sequence derives from a human donor who received a combined kidney and bone marrow transplant. The source was CD4+ T cells from blood, collected before the transplant.

In DNA, the CDR3 is TGTGCCAGTGGGCGGGCAGGAAAAGAGACCCAGTACTTC. As protein: CASGRAGKETQYF. The chain joins TRBV2 to TRBJ2-5; D is possibly TRBD2 (5 bases). V was cut by 9 bases and J by 3 bases, with 14 bases left in between. This CDR3 region has 13 residues. Germline-derived CDR1 and CDR2 are SNHLY and FYNNEI.